This TCR beta chain was found in a study of T-cell memory formation after mild COVID-19. Study-level results: Researchers found some responding clones in pre-infection memory, a sign that cross-reactive memory joined. Shrinking CD4+ clones were chiefly CM and EM; CD8+ ones were chiefly EMRA. Clones contracting across day 15 to 85 had a balanced CD4/CD8 profile; later expanding clones leaned CD4+.

MiXCR, run by TCRdb on the 5' RACE reads, gives a single entry per CDR3 protein. The table shows some 120,000 distinct CDR3 sequences, with 5% to 6.5% occurring only once. This clonotype was recorded a few times. Its antigen is still unknown. The CDR3 consists of 15 residues. Germline V gene sequence: CDR1 SGHRS, CDR2 YFSETQ. The V gene lost 3 bases and the J gene lost 5 bases, with 17 bases spanning the gap. This clonotype was sampled from an adult woman who had mild COVID-19 (a few samples of this study predate the infection). Cell type and time point are not known. The chain uses TRBV5-1 and TRBJ2-5; D is possibly TRBD2 (5 bases). The sequencing input was PBMCs or a T cell subset sorted from them (not recorded which). CDR3 DNA sequence: TGCGCCAGCAGCTCACAAAGTAGTTGGGAGGAGACCCAGTACTTC. The encoded protein is CASSSQSSWEETQYF.